The 3 T cell receptor beta chains reported below all come from one sample, sequenced in a study of OX40 agonist ivuxolimab in advanced cancers. The repertoire was sequenced with immunoSEQ multiplex PCR; TCRdb's copy has only in-frame clones and lacks some. The sample has 65,000 to 95,000 clones; 91% are singletons. The sample here was CD4+ or CD8+ T cells sorted from blood, taken in a trial of the OX40 agonist ivuxolimab. The receptors here all came from an adult with an advanced solid tumor such as melanoma, head and neck, liver or kidney cancer.

The V gene is TRBV11-2, the J gene TRBJ2-3; perhaps TRBD2 as D (6 bases). CDR1 and CDR2 (germline): SGHAT, FQNNGV. The length of the CDR3 is 15 residues. V gave up 1 base and J gave up 6 bases, with 14 bases separating them. The CDR3 reads CASSLALAREDTQYF. The CDR3, as DNA: TGTGCCAGCAGCTTAGCGCTAGCGAGAGAGGATACGCAGTATTTT.

V gene TRBV7-9 combines with J gene TRBJ2-1, with TRBD2 matching 7 bases. The CDR3 totals 14 residues. Trimming at V came to 11 bases and at J to 8 bases, leaving 15 bases not matched to a gene. The germline CDR1 and CDR2 sequences are SEHNR and FQNEAQ (reference sequence). In DNA form, the CDR3 reads TGTGCCGGTCGGGAGGCGGGAGTGGTCCATGAGCAGTTCTTC. Translation gives CAGREAGVVHEQFF.

The genes are TRBV28 and TRBJ2-6; D is unclear. This CDR3 contains 12 residues. CDR1 and CDR2 (germline): MDHEN, SYDVKM. This chain's CDR3 is CAILSGANVLTF. The DNA for the CDR3 is TGTGCTATTCTCAGTGGGGCCAACGTCCTGACTTTC.